This T cell receptor beta chain was profiled in a study of control samples from healthy donors and cancer patients. Germline values: CDR1 SGHDT, CDR2 YYEEEE. CDR3 length: 14 amino acids. V shed 0 bases and J 7 bases; nucleotides not matched to a gene: 1. Using immunoSEQ multiplex PCR, the repertoire was profiled, and TCRdb retains in-frame clones only, with some absent. The data contain 150,000 to 200,000 clones, around 90% of them seen just once; the ten biggest clones take up roughly 1.5%. The V call is TRBV5-6, the J call TRBJ2-4, with 10 bases aligning to TRBD2. The sample taken for sequencing was blood. The TCR was taken from a woman aged 45-60 years in good health. The CDR3 reads CASSLASGSNIQYF. Here the CDR3 DNA reads TGTGCCAGCAGCTTGGCTAGCGGGAGTAACATTCAGTACTTC.